Described below is a single T cell receptor (beta chain) sequence and its context. The sample comes from a study of blood T cell repertoires in COVID-19. Study-wide context: COVID-19 samples from acute and convalescent phases originated in the United States, Italy and Spain. PBMCs, B-cell-depleted T cells, or T cells were the source of the cDNA or gDNA that made up the material.

Authors' analysis steps: For nucleated cells, counts were estimated from reference gene primer amplification. Using immunoSEQ multiplex PCR, the repertoire was profiled, and TCRdb retains in-frame clones only, with some absent. Clonal size and the V and J genes are those of that table, whereas D and trimming came from the DNA. This table has 200,000 to 300,000 clones, around 83% appearing once. The length of the CDR3 is 19 residues. Germline V gives CDR1 SGHRS, CDR2 YFSETQ. V lost 4 bases, J lost 0 bases, and 12 bases stayed unmatched. The chain is built from TRBV5-1 and TRBJ2-6, with 8 bases lining up with TRBD1. Sequencing used peripheral blood. The clonotype originates from a man older than 75 with acute or convalescent COVID-19. The DNA of the CDR3 is TGCGCCAGCAGCGGGGGGACAGGTTATTTCCTCTCTGGGGCCAACGTCCTGACTTTC. Translating gives CASSGGTGYFLSGANVLTF.